This TCR beta chain derives from a study of blood T cell repertoires in COVID-19. Only in-frame clones appear in the TCRdb table, and some are missing; sequencing was by immunoSEQ multiplex PCR. This sample yields some 320,000 clones, of which 85% to 90% are seen a single time; 2.9% belongs to the top ten. Source material: PBMCs or T cells enriched from blood (not recorded which). The clonotype comes from a woman between 45 and 60 years old who had been exposed to COVID-19.

The CDR3 DNA reads as TGTGCCAGCAGCCCCGGCGGGCCGCAGTACTTC. Amino acids: CASSPGGPQYF. V and J are TRBV7-9 and TRBJ2-7; perhaps TRBD2 as D (5 bases). CDR3 length: 11 amino acids. V lost 5 bases, J lost 9 bases, and 11 bases lay in between. Per germline, CDR1 SEHNR and CDR2 FQNEAQ (reference sequence). Full variable domain (outside the CDR3, taken from reference TRBV7-9 and TRBJ2-7): DTGVSQNPRHKITKRGQNVTFRCDPISEHNRLYWYRQTLGQGPEFLTYFQNEAQLEKSRLLSDRFSAERPKGSFSTLEIQRTEQGDSAMYLCASSPGGPQYFGPGTRLTVT.